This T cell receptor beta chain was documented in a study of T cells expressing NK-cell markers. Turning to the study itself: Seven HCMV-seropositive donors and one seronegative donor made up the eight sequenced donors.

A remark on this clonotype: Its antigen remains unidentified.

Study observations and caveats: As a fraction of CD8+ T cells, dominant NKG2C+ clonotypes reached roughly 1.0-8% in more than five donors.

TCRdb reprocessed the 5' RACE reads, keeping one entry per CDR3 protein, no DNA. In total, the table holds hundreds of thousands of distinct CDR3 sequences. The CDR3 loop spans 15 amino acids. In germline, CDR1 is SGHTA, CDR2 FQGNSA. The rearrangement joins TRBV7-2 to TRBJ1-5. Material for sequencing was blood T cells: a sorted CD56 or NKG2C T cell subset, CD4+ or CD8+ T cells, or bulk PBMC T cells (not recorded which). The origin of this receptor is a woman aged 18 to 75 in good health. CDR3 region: CASSFLGDSNQPQHF.